The clone carrying this TCR beta chain was observed a handful of times. Its specificity is unknown. PCR involved 60 Vbeta and 13 Jbeta primers. Sequenced by immunoSEQ multiplex PCR; TCRdb stores in-frame clones only, minus some. The sample has about 150,000 clones; over 70% are singletons. CDR3 size: 15 residues. Germline V lookup: CDR1 LGHNA, CDR2 YNFKEQ. After removal of 5 bases from V and 1 base from J, the junction contained 6 bases not matched to a gene. This entry is derived from a study of cytomegalovirus exposure and HLA in healthy donors. Study-level findings and limits: A later analysis found common viral pathogens apparently linked to several of the most significant clusters.

Sequenced material: PBMCs. This sequence joins TRBV4-2 and TRBJ2-3, with 7 bases aligning to TRBD2. The sequence came from a young man in good health and CMV-seronegative. In nucleotides, the CDR3 is TGTGCCAGCAGCTATCTTGGGGGGGGCACAGATACGCAGTATTTT. Protein: CASSYLGGGTDTQYF.